These T cell receptor beta chains were read from a single sample in a study of T cells after yellow fever vaccination. TCRdb ran MiXCR on the 5' RACE reads and lists one entry per CDR3 protein. The sample consists of about 160,000 distinct CDR3 sequences, 9.3% of them appearing once. The material sequenced was CD8+ T cells sorted from PBMCs, taken 45 days after the yellow fever booster vaccination. Receptors originate from a man between 18 and 29 years old who received the YFV17D yellow fever vaccine. CDR3s include the opening cysteine and the closing phenylalanine or tryptophan. The order of the fields is D gene, J gene, clone size, V gene, CDR3 DNA, CDR3 protein. A D gene is named only where the DNA matches it firmly. Part of the rows lack a size; the others show once, few, many or a class for expanded clones.

.,TRBJ2-7,.,TRBV6-2/TRBV6-3,TGTGCCAGCAGTTTTAACAGGGTCAGTGCCGTCTACGAGCAGTACTTC,CASSFNRVSAVYEQYF
.,TRBJ1-2,.,TRBV4-1,TGCGCCAGCAGCGCCCCGGAGGGGGGAGTTTATGGCTACACCTTC,CASSAPEGGVYGYTF
TRBD1,TRBJ2-7,.,TRBV20-1,TGCAGTGCTACGGACAGGCGATCCTACGAGCAGTACTTC,CSATDRRSYEQYF
.,TRBJ2-2,few,TRBV9,TGTGCCAGCAGCGTAGTAGCTAGCCAGGGCACCGGGGAGCTGTTTTTT,CASSVVASQGTGELFF
.,TRBJ1-1,.,TRBV5-5,TGTGCCAGCAGCTTGGATAAGGGAGGCACTGAAGCTTTCTTT,CASSLDKGGTEAFF
.,TRBJ1-1,.,TRBV4-1,TGCGCCAGCAGCCAATTGATGGGGAACACTGAAGCTTTCTTT,CASSQLMGNTEAFF
TRBD2,TRBJ2-7,.,TRBV7-6,TGTGCCAGCAGCCCAGCGGGGGGTTTGGAGCAGTACTTC,CASSPAGGLEQYF
TRBD2,TRBJ2-7,.,TRBV6-2/TRBV6-3,TGTGCCACCATGACTAGCGGGGGCGACGAGCAGTACTTC,CATMTSGGDEQYF
.,TRBJ2-3,.,TRBV6-1,TGTGCCAGCAGTCTCAGGAGATCTAGCACAGATACGCAGTATTTT,CASSLRRSSTDTQYF
TRBD1,TRBJ2-2,.,TRBV20-1,TGCAGTGCTGACAGGGGGTCGAACACCGGGGAGCTGTTTTTT,CSADRGSNTGELFF
TRBD1,TRBJ1-2,few,TRBV7-2,TGTGCCAGCAGCTTAGCGCGGGACAGGGGATGGGTTAACTATGGCTACACCTTC,CASSLARDRGWVNYGYTF
.,TRBJ2-5,few,TRBV5-6,TGTGCCAGCAGCCGCCCGGTCCGAGGGGAGACCCAGTACTTC,CASSRPVRGETQYF
TRBD1,TRBJ2-7,.,TRBV10-3,TGTGCCATCAGTGAGGGGACAGGGGCCTACGAGCAGTACTTC,CAISEGTGAYEQYF
TRBD2,TRBJ2-3,few,TRBV4-2,TGTGCCAGCAGCCACCTAAGTGGGGGACTAGCGGGGGGCCGCACAGATACGCAGTATTTT,CASSHLSGGLAGGRTDTQYF
.,TRBJ2-7,many,TRBV7-2,TGTGCCAGCAGCTCCGCCCTGGGCTTAAGCTCCTACGAGCAGTACTTC,CASSSALGLSSYEQYF
TRBD1,TRBJ1-4,.,TRBV4-1,TGCGCCAGCAGCCAGAGCTCCACAGGGGGAGGTGAAAAACTGTTTTTT,CASSQSSTGGGEKLFF
.,TRBJ2-7,.,TRBV4-1,TGCGCCAGCAGCCAAGTTTTGAACGAGCAGTACTTC,CASSQVLNEQYF
TRBD1,TRBJ1-1,many,TRBV6-1,TGTGCCAGCAGTGAAGGACAGGGGCCGGGTCAGACTGAAGCTTTCTTT,CASSEGQGPGQTEAFF
.,TRBJ2-7,few,TRBV6-4,TGTGCCAGCAGTGAGGAGGTTGGGTGGCACGAGCAGTACTTC,CASSEEVGWHEQYF
.,TRBJ2-5,many,TRBV12-3/TRBV12-4,TGTGCCAGCAGTCCGTCTAAAGAGACCCAGTACTTC,CASSPSKETQYF
TRBD2,TRBJ2-3,few,TRBV7-3,TGTGCCAGCAGCTCTTTAGCGGGGGCCACAGATACGCAGTATTTT,CASSSLAGATDTQYF
.,TRBJ2-5,.,TRBV7-6,TGTGCCAGCAACGGTGGGGGGATCCAAGAGACCCAGTACTTC,CASNGGGIQETQYF
.,TRBJ2-5,.,TRBV25-1,TGTGCCAGCAGGGCACCCGGAGGGGAGACCCAGTACTTC,CASRAPGGETQYF
.,TRBJ2-2,.,TRBV6-2/TRBV6-3,TGTGCCAGCAGTTATCCCAGGGATGAAACCGGGGAGCTGTTTTTT,CASSYPRDETGELFF
TRBD1,TRBJ1-2,few,TRBV2,TGTGCCAGCAGTGAAGAGGGGGGACAGAGTATAACCTATGGCTACACCTTC,CASSEEGGQSITYGYTF
TRBD1,TRBJ2-5,many,TRBV15,TGTGCCACCAGCAGTAGGGGACAGGGTGTCCAAGAGACCCAGTACTTC,CATSSRGQGVQETQYF
.,TRBJ1-4,many,TRBV3-1,TGTGCCAGCAGCCAAGATTCGCAGGATACTGAAAAACTGTTTTTT,CASSQDSQDTEKLFF
.,TRBJ1-1,.,TRBV4-2,TGTGCCAGCAGACCGGAAGGTGGCAGGTCCGGCACTGAAGCTTTCTTT,CASRPEGGRSGTEAFF
.,TRBJ2-1,.,TRBV19,TGTGCCATCCAGATGGGGAACAATGAGCAGTTCTTC,CAIQMGNNEQFF
TRBD2,TRBJ2-5,.,TRBV5-1,TGCGCCAGCAGCTTACCTAGCGGGGGGGCCCAAGAGACCCAGTACTTC,CASSLPSGGAQETQYF
.,TRBJ1-1,.,TRBV7-6,TGTGCCAGCAGCTCTGGACAGGAAGCTTTCTTT,CASSSGQEAFF
.,TRBJ2-2,many,TRBV7-3,TGTGCCAGCAGCCAAGTCGTTTCCGGGGAGCTGTTTTTT,CASSQVVSGELFF
TRBD2,TRBJ2-7,few,TRBV7-6,TGTGCCAGCAGCCCCGTCAGGACTAGCAGTTACGAGCAGTACTTC,CASSPVRTSSYEQYF
.,TRBJ2-5,few,TRBV9,TGTGCCAGCAGCTTAGGAGGGGTCCTCGAGACCCAGTACTTC,CASSLGGVLETQYF
TRBD1,TRBJ1-4,few,TRBV4-2,TGTGCCAGCAGCCAAGATCTCGTGGGGACAGGAGAGCCGGAAAAACTGTTTTTT,CASSQDLVGTGEPEKLFF
.,TRBJ1-1,.,TRBV6-5,TGTGCCAGCAGCCCCGGAGCTGAAGCTTTCTTT,CASSPGAEAFF